The 10 T cell receptor beta chains listed next were all sequenced from one sample in a study of Ad26.COV2.S vaccination and SARS-CoV-2 variants. Indicated treatment: some 19 received Ad26.COV2.S at low or high dose, single or two shots; 5 received placebo; per-sample allocation not given. The samples date from day 63 after the first vaccine or placebo injection. Clones were read by immunoSEQ multiplex PCR, and TCRdb kept only the in-frame ones, dropping some. Seen here are a few hundred thousand clones, around 82% observed once, and the top ten hold around 7%. The sample consisted of peripheral blood, taken in a trial of Ad26.COV2.S vaccine versus placebo. Receptor source: a person between 18 and 65 years old who received the Ad26.COV2.S COVID-19 vaccine or a placebo.

The gene calls are TRBV11-1 and TRBJ1-1; D possibly corresponds to TRBD1 (5 bases). The CDR3 totals 14 residues. Germline lookup yields CDR1 SGHAT and CDR2 FQDESV (reference sequence). Deletions cut 5 bases from V and 1 base from J, with 11 bases between. The CDR3 DNA is TGTGCCAGCAGCGTTGTCGGGGGGAACACTGAAGCTTTCTTT. Protein sequence: CASSVVGGNTEAFF.

The chain has TRBV24-1 and TRBJ1-2; 8 nucleotides align to TRBD1. This CDR3 has 13 amino acids. Per germline, CDR1 KGHDR and CDR2 SFDVKD. V was clipped by 7 bases and J by 2 bases; unmatched bases: 2. The CDR3 DNA sequence: TGTGCCACCAGCGGACAGGGAAACTATGGCTACACCTTC. Amino acids: CATSGQGNYGYTF.

The rearrangement joins TRBV24-1 to TRBJ2-2, with a possible D match to TRBD2 (5 bases). The CDR3 length is 13 residues. Between the trimmed V and J ends, which lost 5 bases and 5 bases, there was a span of 8 bases. Per the germline V gene, CDR1 is KGHDR and CDR2 is SFDVKD. CDR3 sequence (DNA): TGTGCCACCAGTGGGAGGAGGACCGGGGAGCTGTTTTTT. Translating gives CATSGRRTGELFF.

This rearrangement joins TRBV5-1 to TRBJ1-1; 7 positions match TRBD1. Germline CDR1 and CDR2: SGHRS and YFSETQ. With V trimmed by 6 bases and J by 1 base, 6 bases remained unmatched. This CDR3 contains 14 residues. This chain's CDR3 is CASNQQGSNTEAFF. The DNA of the CDR3 is TGCGCCAGCAACCAACAGGGGTCGAACACTGAAGCTTTCTTT. Full variable domain (missing parts from reference TRBV5-1 and TRBJ1-1): KAGVTQTPRYLIKTRGQQVTLSCSPISGHRSVSWYQQTPGQGLQFLFEYFSETQRNKGNFPGRFSGRQFSNSRSEMNVSTLELGDSALYLCASNQQGSNTEAFFGQGTRLTVV.

Many counts were recorded for this clone. The V and J genes are TRBV7-7 and TRBJ2-7; D perhaps matches TRBD2 (6 bases). This CDR3 is built from 15 residues. Germline V gene sequence: CDR1 SSHAT, CDR2 FNYEAQ (reference sequence). V was trimmed by 4 bases and J by 3 bases, leaving 16 bases between them. The chain's CDR3 is CASSSPRGDHYEQYF. The CDR3 bases are TGTGCCAGCAGCTCCCCTCGCGGGGACCACTACGAGCAGTACTTC.

The rearrangement joins TRBV11-3 to TRBJ2-2; 8 bases are shared with TRBD2. The V gene's germline CDR1 is SGHNT and CDR2 YENEEA. Germline trimming cut 1 base from V and 5 bases from J; bases unmatched to any gene: 12. The CDR3 is 18 amino acids. Here the CDR3 reads CASSLASLAVEGTGELFF. CDR3 in DNA: TGTGCCAGCAGCTTAGCCTCACTAGCGGTCGAGGGTACCGGGGAGCTGTTTTTT.

The V gene is TRBV7-9, the J gene TRBJ1-2, with no clear D. Germline V gene data show CDR1 as SEHNR and CDR2 as FQNEAQ (reference sequence). CDR3 length equals 8 residues. CDR3 residues: CLEDGYTF. CDR3 DNA sequence: TGTCTGGAGGATGGCTACACCTTC.

In its sample, this clone was seen a few times. This chain uses TRBV12-5 with TRBJ1-3; D not certain. V lost 1 base, J lost 4 bases, and 5 bases lay in between. Per germline, CDR1 LGHNT and CDR2 FRNRAP. The CDR3 runs 13 residues. The CDR3 sequence is CASGLEPGNTIYF. Written as DNA, the CDR3 is TGTGCTAGTGGTTTGGAACCCGGAAACACCATATATTTT.

V usage is TRBV2 and J usage is TRBJ2-7; a weak D match, TRBD1 (6 bases). The CDR3 length is 12 residues. The V end lost 6 bases, the J end lost 6 bases, and 12 bases lay between the germline ends. Looked up from germline, CDR1 is SNHLY and CDR2 is FYNNEI. The CDR3 reads CASRTTGSEQYF. The DNA for the CDR3 is TGTGCCAGCAGGACCACAGGGTCCGAGCAGTACTTC.

The chain links TRBV7-3 to TRBJ2-1, with D possibly matching TRBD2 (8 bases). Trimming stripped 4 bases from V and 5 bases from J, with 18 bases between. CDR3 size: 16 residues. CDR1 is SGHTA and CDR2 is FQGTGA in the germline V gene. CDR3 in amino acids: CASSSQQGREDNEQFF. The CDR3, as DNA: TGTGCCAGCAGCTCCCAACAGGGGCGGGAGGACAATGAGCAGTTCTTC. The full variable domain, completed using reference TRBV7-3 and TRBJ2-1, is GAGVSQTPSNKVTEKGKYVELRCDPISGHTALYWYRQSLGQGPEFLIYFQGTGAADDSGLPNDRFFAVRPEGSVSTLKIQRTERGDSAVYLCASSSQQGREDNEQFFGPGTRLTVL.